This T cell receptor beta chain appears in the sequencing data of a study of blood T cell repertoires in COVID-19. The wider study: The United States, Italy and Spain provided the acute and convalescent COVID-19 samples. T cells, B-cell-depleted T cells, or PBMCs provided the cDNA or gDNA that served as material.

Per the study methods: Estimation of nucleated cell counts was performed using reference gene primer amplification. Using immunoSEQ multiplex PCR, the repertoire was profiled, and TCRdb retains in-frame clones only, with some absent. V and J calls and clone size are as listed in that table; D and trimming were resolved from the DNA. Among about 180,000 clones, 80% were seen once, and the ten largest hold 6% to 7.5%. This clone showed up just once. The material sequenced was peripheral blood. This clonotype was sampled from a man aged 70 or older with active or convalescent COVID-19.

Written as DNA, the CDR3 is TGTGCCAGCAGCCAAGTCGCATCGAGGTACGAGCAGTACTTC. It codes for CASSQVASRYEQYF. The J gene is TRBJ2-7, the V gene TRBV14, with D unresolved. V was shortened by 1 base and J by 4 bases, with 11 bases between the two germline ends. The CDR3 is 14 amino acids. The germline V gene encodes CDR1 SGHDN and CDR2 FVKESK. Based on the CDR3 plus reference TRBV14 and TRBJ2-7, the full variable domain is EAGVTQFPSHSVIEKGQTVTLRCDPISGHDNLYWYRRVMGKEIKFLLHFVKESKQDESGMPNNRFLAERTGGTYSTLKVQPAELEDSGVYFCASSQVASRYEQYFGPGTRLTVT.